These 20 T cell receptor beta chains share one sample of origin, sequenced in a study of immune heterogeneity within non-small cell lung tumors. Multiplex PCR was performed with 32 V and 13 J primers, and it amplified TCR beta CDR3. TCRdb reprocessed the multiplex PCR reads via MiXCR and lists one record per CDR3 protein. The sample gives 20,000 to 25,000 distinct CDR3 sequences, about 30% of which show up once; around 3.9% is in the top ten. As template, the study used bulk tumor genomic DNA at about 600 ng per sample. Spaced far apart, several biopsies were taken from each primary tumor during surgery. Before undergoing curative surgery, patients had newly diagnosed non-small cell lung cancer that was untreated. Sequences were obtained from lung tumor tissue. The source of these receptors is a man aged 35 to 55 with non-small cell lung cancer.

The genes are TRBV4-3 and TRBJ2-1; no definite D call. The V end lost 3 bases, the J end lost 8 bases, and 8 bases lay between the germline ends. This CDR3 region has 12 residues. From germline, CDR1 is LGHNA and CDR2 YSLEER. CDR3 sequence reads: CASSHRRDEQFF. In DNA form, the CDR3 reads TGCGCCAGCAGCCATCGAAGGGATGAGCAGTTCTTC.

This clonotype was counted ten times or more. This chain connects TRBV30 to TRBJ2-7, with TRBD1 identical over 10 bases. The junction had 7 bases not matched to a gene; V was cut back by 3 bases and J by 2 bases. The CDR3 contains 15 residues. Germline CDR1 GTSNPN, CDR2 SVGIG (reference sequence). CDR3 in amino acids: CAWSYRDRGAYEQYF. The DNA for the CDR3 is TGTGCCTGGAGCTACCGGGACAGGGGTGCCTACGAGCAGTACTTC.

This clonotype has just a few counts. The chain carries TRBV3-1 and TRBJ2-2; D may be TRBD2 (6 bases). Per germline, CDR1 LGHDT and CDR2 YNNKEL (reference sequence). The CDR3 covers 16 residues. Trimming pared 1 base from V and 2 bases from J, leaving 11 bases between. CDR3 sequence reads: CASSQGNSGNTGELFF. The CDR3 bases are TGTGCCAGCAGCCAAGGTAATAGCGGCAACACCGGGGAGCTGTTTTTT. Supplemented by reference TRBV3-1 and TRBJ2-2, the full variable domain reads DTAVSQTPKYLVTQMGNDKSIKCEQNLGHDTMYWYKQDSKKFLKIMFSYNNKELIINETVPNRFSPKSPDKAHLNLHINSLELGDSAVYFCASSQGNSGNTGELFFGEGSRLTVL.

This clonotype showed up just a few times. CDR3 DNA: TGCGCCAGCACCACAGGGTGGATAGCGGGTGGCAATGAGCAGTTCTTC. Protein sequence: CASTTGWIAGGNEQFF. The chain couples TRBV4-1 to TRBJ2-1; D is perhaps TRBD2 (7 bases). The germline V gene has CDR1 MGHRA and CDR2 YSYEKL. CDR3 size: 16 residues. V gave up 7 bases and J gave up 6 bases, with 22 bases separating them.

The chain has TRBV11-2 and TRBJ1-5, with D hard to call. The V and J ends lost 1 base and 6 bases respectively, with 7 bases between them. This CDR3 is 13 amino acids long. Per germline, CDR1 SGHAT and CDR2 FQNNGV. CDR3 sequence reads: CASSLVGVQPQHF. CDR3 nucleotide sequence: TGTGCCAGCAGCTTAGTTGGGGTTCAGCCCCAGCATTTT.

Concerning this clonotype: Being one base from a much bigger clone, this may be a read error. The chain has TRBV6-2 or TRBV6-3 and TRBJ2-7; D call uncertain. The CDR3 is 12 residues long. Germline loops: CDR1 MNHEY, CDR2 SVGEGT. CDR3 DNA: TGTGCCAGCAGGACTGGCCCCGGTGTTAAGCACTTC. It specifies CASRTGPGVKHF.

The gene calls are TRBV7-2 and TRBJ2-1; 8 positions agree with TRBD2. The CDR3 covers 15 residues. Germline V gives CDR1 SGHTA, CDR2 FQGNSA. J gave up 9 bases and V 1 base, and 8 bases lay outside the gene matches. CDR3 loop: CASSLEPAGAVEQFF. The CDR3 DNA reads as TGTGCCAGCAGCTTAGAACCAGCGGGAGCTGTTGAGCAGTTCTTC. Complete variable domain (other parts from reference TRBV7-2 and TRBJ2-1): GAGVSQSPSNKVTEKGKDVELRCDPISGHTALYWYRQSLGQGLEFLIYFQGNSAPDKSGLPSDRFSAERTGGSVSTLTIQRTQQEDSAVYLCASSLEPAGAVEQFFGPGTRLTVL.

This clonotype was seen repeatedly, ten times or more. The V gene is TRBV24-1, the J gene TRBJ1-2; 7 bases fit TRBD1. There are 14 residues in the CDR3. V trimming: 5 bases; J trimming: 3 bases; junction bases outside the gene matches: 5. Germline CDR1 reads KGHDR; CDR2 reads SFDVKD. The CDR3 loop is CATSGQGLDYGYTF. The DNA for the CDR3 is TGTGCCACCAGTGGACAGGGATTGGACTATGGCTACACCTTC.

This rearrangement joins TRBV11-3 to TRBJ2-1; 13 nucleotides align to TRBD2. This CDR3 spans 15 amino acids. With V trimmed by 6 bases and J by 10 bases, 9 bases remained unmatched. Germline lookup yields CDR1 SGHNT and CDR2 YENEEA. The CDR3 region has the DNA TGTGCCAGCAGTTTGGGACTAGCGGGAAAGGTGGAGCAGTTCTTC. Its protein is CASSLGLAGKVEQFF.

The J gene is TRBJ2-3, the V gene TRBV10-3, with 14 bases lining up with TRBD2. This CDR3 is 15 amino acids long. Looked up from germline, CDR1 is ENHRY and CDR2 is SYGVKD. V trimming: 6 bases; J trimming: 1 base; junction bases outside the gene matches: 0. Written as DNA, the CDR3 is TGTGCCATCAGGGGACTAGCGGGGGGCACAGATACGCAGTATTTT. Translating gives CAIRGLAGGTDTQYF.

Many counts were recorded for this clonotype. The chain is built from TRBV7-8 and TRBJ1-6; D call uncertain. Between the trimmed V and J ends, which lost 5 bases and 12 bases, there was a span of 20 bases. Germline V CDR1 and CDR2: SGHVS, FQNEAQ. This CDR3 is built from 15 residues. The CDR3 is CASSHPGRQLQPLHF. CDR3 sequence (DNA): TGTGCCAGCAGCCACCCGGGCCGTCAATTGCAACCCCTCCACTTT.

This clonotype came up many times. This chain joins TRBV19 and TRBJ2-5; D is possibly TRBD1 or TRBD2 (5 bases each). Trimming removed 6 bases from V and 3 bases from J, with 11 bases in between. Looked up from germline, CDR1 is LNHDA and CDR2 is SQIVND (reference sequence). This CDR3 comprises 13 residues. Written as DNA, the CDR3 is TGTGCCAGTAGACGGGGCCCTAAAGAGACCCAGTACTTC. This translates into CASRRGPKETQYF.

This clonotype was seen at least ten times. The rearrangement joins TRBV6-2 or TRBV6-3 to TRBJ1-2; possibly TRBD1 for D (5 bases). Trimming took off 6 bases at V and 8 bases at J, with 13 bases between the two ends. The CDR3 runs to 12 residues. Germline CDR1 reads MNHEY; CDR2 reads SVGEGT. The CDR3 DNA follows: TGTGCCAGCAGAAGGGACTTACGAGGCTACACCTTC. This translates into CASRRDLRGYTF.

This clonotype was counted at least ten times. V usage is TRBV9 and J usage is TRBJ2-1, with a weak D call TRBD2 (6 bases). The CDR3 consists of 16 residues. V dropped 3 bases and J dropped 6 bases, with 19 bases sitting between them. The germline gives CDR1 SGDLS, CDR2 YYNGEE. The CDR3 is CASSAGPLTRGNEQFF. The DNA for the CDR3 is TGTGCCAGCAGCGCGGGCCCATTAACGCGGGGCAATGAGCAGTTCTTC.

The rearrangement links TRBV7-2 to TRBJ1-2; 9 bases are a match to TRBD1. V lost 1 base, J lost 6 bases, and 6 bases stayed unmatched. The germline V gene encodes CDR1 SGHTA and CDR2 FQGNSA. The CDR3 consists of 15 residues. The CDR3 sequence is CASSLEGTGTHGYTF. For the CDR3, the DNA is TGTGCCAGCAGCTTAGAGGGGACAGGGACCCATGGCTACACCTTC.

This clonotype was seen only a few times. The chain links TRBV19 to TRBJ2-3; 7 bases match TRBD2. J was trimmed by 6 bases and V by 4 bases; bases with no gene match: 13. Germline V gives CDR1 LNHDA, CDR2 SQIVND (reference sequence). This CDR3 has 16 amino acids. The CDR3 nucleotides read TGTGCCAGTAGTACCCGTGGGGGAGGGACCCCGGATACGCAGTATTTT. It yields the protein CASSTRGGGTPDTQYF. The variable domain in full, completed from reference TRBV19 and TRBJ2-3, reads DGGITQSPKYLFRKEGQNVTLSCEQNLNHDAMYWYRQDPGQGLRLIYYSQIVNDFQKGDIAEGYSVSREKKESFPLTVTSAQKNPTAFYLCASSTRGGGTPDTQYFGPGTRLTVL.

The chain uses TRBV6-1 and TRBJ1-5; D unresolved. The V and J ends lost 6 bases and 2 bases respectively, with 11 bases between them. The V gene's germline CDR1 is MNHNS and CDR2 SASEGT. The CDR3 is 14 amino acids. In nucleotides, the CDR3 is TGTGCCAGCAGCCCAGGTGGTCGCAATCAGCCCCAGCATTTT. Its translation: CASSPGGRNQPQHF.

The V gene is TRBV12-3 or TRBV12-4, the J gene TRBJ1-1, with 9 bases lining up with TRBD1. The CDR3 sequence is 14 residues long. Unmatched junction bases numbered 6, after V lost 6 bases and J lost 4 bases. The CDR3 bases are TGTGCCAGCAGGAAGACAGGGGGATTCACTGAAGCTTTCTTT. Its protein is CASRKTGGFTEAFF.

This clonotype has only a few counts. V gene TRBV27 combines with J gene TRBJ1-1, with 7 nucleotides matching TRBD1. The V gene's germline CDR1 is MNHEY and CDR2 SMNVEV (reference sequence). The CDR3 has 17 amino acids. J gave up 0 bases and V 5 bases, and 12 bases lay outside the gene matches. CDR3 residues: CASSPYKGALMNTEAFF. CDR3 sequence (DNA): TGTGCCAGCAGTCCCTACAAGGGGGCCCTAATGAACACTGAAGCTTTCTTT.

A word on this clonotype: Being one base from a much bigger clone, this may be a read error. The J gene is TRBJ1-2, the V gene TRBV4-1, with D perhaps TRBD1 (6 bases). V lost 7 bases and J lost 2, with 14 bases in between. This CDR3 comprises 14 residues. CDR1 is MGHRA, CDR2 YSYEKL, per germline. The CDR3 DNA reads as TGCGCCAGCATCCGATTACAGGGCAACTATGGCTACACCTTC. This codes for CASIRLQGNYGYTF.